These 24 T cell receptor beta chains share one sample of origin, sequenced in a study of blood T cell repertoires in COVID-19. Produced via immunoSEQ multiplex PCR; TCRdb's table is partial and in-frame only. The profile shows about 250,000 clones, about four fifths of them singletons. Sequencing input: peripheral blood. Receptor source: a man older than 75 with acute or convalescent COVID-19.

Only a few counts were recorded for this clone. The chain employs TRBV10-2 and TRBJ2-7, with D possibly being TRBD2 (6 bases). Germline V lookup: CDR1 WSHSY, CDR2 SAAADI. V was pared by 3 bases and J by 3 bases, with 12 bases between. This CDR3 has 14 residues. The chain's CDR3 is CASSDPGTHYEQYF. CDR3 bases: TGCGCCAGCAGTGACCCCGGGACTCACTACGAGCAGTACTTC.

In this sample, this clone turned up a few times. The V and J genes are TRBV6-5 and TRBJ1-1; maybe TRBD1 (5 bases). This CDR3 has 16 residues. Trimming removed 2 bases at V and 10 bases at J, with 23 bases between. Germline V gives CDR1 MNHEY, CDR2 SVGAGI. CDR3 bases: TGTGCCAGCAGTTACCCCCTAATGAAGACAGAAGTAGGAGCTTTCTTT. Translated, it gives CASSYPLMKTEVGAFF.

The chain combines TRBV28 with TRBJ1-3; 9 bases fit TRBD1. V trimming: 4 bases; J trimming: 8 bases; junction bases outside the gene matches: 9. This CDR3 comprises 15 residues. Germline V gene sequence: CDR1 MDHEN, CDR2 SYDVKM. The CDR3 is CASSWITGGRDTIYF. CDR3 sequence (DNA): TGTGCCAGCAGTTGGATAACAGGGGGCCGGGACACCATATATTTT. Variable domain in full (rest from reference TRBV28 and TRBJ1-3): DVKVTQSSRYLVKRTGEKVFLECVQDMDHENMFWYRQDPGLGLRLIYFSYDVKMKEKGDIPEGYSVSREKKERFSLILESASTNQTSMYLCASSWITGGRDTIYFGEGSWLTVV.

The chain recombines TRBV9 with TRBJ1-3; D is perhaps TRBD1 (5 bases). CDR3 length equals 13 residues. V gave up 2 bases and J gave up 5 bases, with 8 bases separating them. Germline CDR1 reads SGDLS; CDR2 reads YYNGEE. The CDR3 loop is CASSVDSRNTIYF. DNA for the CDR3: TGTGCCAGCAGCGTTGACAGCCGAAACACCATATATTTT.

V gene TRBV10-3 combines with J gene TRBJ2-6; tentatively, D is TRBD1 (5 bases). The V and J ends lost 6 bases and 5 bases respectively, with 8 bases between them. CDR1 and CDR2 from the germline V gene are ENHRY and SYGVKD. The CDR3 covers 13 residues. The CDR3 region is CAISSDRANVLTF. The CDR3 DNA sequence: TGTGCCATCAGCTCGGACAGGGCCAACGTCCTGACTTTC.

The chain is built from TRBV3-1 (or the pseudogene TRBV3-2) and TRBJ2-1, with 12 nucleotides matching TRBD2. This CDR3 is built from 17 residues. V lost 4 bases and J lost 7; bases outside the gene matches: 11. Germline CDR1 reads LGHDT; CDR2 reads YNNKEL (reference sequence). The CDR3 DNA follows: TGTGCCAGCAGCCCGCTTTCGGCTAGCGGGAGGGTTAATGAGCAGTTCTTC. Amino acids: CASSPLSASGRVNEQFF.

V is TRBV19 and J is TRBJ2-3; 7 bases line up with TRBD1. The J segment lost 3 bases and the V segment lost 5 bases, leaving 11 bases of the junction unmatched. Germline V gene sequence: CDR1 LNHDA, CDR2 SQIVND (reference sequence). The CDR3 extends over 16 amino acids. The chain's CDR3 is CASSQGVGKGTDTQYF. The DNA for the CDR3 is TGTGCCAGTAGTCAGGGGGTAGGGAAGGGGACAGATACGCAGTATTTT.

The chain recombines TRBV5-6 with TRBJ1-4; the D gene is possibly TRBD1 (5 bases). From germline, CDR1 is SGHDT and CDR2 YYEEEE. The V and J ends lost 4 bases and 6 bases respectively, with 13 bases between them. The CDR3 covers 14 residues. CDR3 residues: CASSPGAQDEKLFF. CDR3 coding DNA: TGTGCCAGCAGCCCTGGGGCACAGGATGAAAAACTGTTTTTT.

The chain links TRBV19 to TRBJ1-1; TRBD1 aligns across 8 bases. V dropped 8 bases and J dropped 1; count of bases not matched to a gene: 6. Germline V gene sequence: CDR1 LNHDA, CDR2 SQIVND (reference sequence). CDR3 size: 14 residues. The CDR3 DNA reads TGTGCCAGTTCTCCCACAGGGGGGAACACTGAAGCTTTCTTT. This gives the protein CASSPTGGNTEAFF.

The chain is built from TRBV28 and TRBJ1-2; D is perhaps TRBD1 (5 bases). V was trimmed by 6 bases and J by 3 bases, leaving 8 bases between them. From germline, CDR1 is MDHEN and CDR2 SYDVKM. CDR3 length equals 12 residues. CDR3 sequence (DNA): TGTGCCAGCAGGGGGCAGGACTATGGCTACACCTTC. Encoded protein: CASRGQDYGYTF.

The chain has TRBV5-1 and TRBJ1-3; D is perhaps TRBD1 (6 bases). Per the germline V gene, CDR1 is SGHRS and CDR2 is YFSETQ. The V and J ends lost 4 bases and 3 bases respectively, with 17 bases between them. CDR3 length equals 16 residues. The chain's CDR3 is CASSDTGTFVGNTIYF. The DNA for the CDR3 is TGCGCCAGCAGCGACACCGGGACATTCGTTGGAAACACCATATATTTT.

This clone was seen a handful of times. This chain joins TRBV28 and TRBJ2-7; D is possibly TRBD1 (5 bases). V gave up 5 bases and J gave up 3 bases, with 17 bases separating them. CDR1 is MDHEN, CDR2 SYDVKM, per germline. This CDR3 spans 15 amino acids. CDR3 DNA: TGTGCCAGCAGTCCAACGGGCCAGGGTGGCTACGAGCAGTACTTC. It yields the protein CASSPTGQGGYEQYF. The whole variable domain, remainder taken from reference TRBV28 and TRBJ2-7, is DVKVTQSSRYLVKRTGEKVFLECVQDMDHENMFWYRQDPGLGLRLIYFSYDVKMKEKGDIPEGYSVSREKKERFSLILESASTNQTSMYLCASSPTGQGGYEQYFGPGTRLTVT.

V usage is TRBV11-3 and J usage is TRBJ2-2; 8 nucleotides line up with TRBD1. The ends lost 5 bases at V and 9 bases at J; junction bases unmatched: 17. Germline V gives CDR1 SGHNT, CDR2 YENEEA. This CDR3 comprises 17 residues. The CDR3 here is CASSRRTGTGVSWELFF. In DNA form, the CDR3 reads TGTGCCAGCAGCCGACGGACAGGGACGGGAGTAAGCTGGGAGCTGTTTTTT.

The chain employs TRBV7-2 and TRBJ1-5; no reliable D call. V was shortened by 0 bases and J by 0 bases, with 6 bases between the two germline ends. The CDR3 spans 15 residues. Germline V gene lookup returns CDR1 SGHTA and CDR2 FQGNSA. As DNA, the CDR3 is TGTGCCAGCAGCTTAGCCGGGAGTAGCAATCAGCCCCAGCATTTT. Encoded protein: CASSLAGSSNQPQHF.

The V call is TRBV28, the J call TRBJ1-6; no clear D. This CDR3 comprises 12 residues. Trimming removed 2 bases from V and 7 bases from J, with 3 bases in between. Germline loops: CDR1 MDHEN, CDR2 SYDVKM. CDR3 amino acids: CASSLANSPLHF. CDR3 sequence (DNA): TGTGCCAGCAGTTTAGCGAATTCACCCCTCCACTTT.

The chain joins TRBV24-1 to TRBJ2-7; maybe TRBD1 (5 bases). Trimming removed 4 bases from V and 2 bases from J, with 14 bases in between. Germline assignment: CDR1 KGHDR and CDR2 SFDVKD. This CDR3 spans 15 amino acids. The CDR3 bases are TGTGCCACCAGTGACGCGACAGAAAGCCCCTACGAGCAGTACTTC. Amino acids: CATSDATESPYEQYF.

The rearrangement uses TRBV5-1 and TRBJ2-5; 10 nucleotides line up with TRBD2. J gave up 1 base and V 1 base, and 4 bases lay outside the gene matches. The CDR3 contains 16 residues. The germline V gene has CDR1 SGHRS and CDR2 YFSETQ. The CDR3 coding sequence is TGCGCCAGCAGCTTGAAAAGCGGGAGGGGCCAAGAGACCCAGTACTTC. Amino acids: CASSLKSGRGQETQYF.

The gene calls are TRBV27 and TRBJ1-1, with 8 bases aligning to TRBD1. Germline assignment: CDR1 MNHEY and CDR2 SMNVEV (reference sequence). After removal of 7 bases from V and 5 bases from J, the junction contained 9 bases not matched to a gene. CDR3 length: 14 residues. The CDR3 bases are TGTGCCAGCAAACCGACAGGGGTAGTAACTGAAGCTTTCTTT. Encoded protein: CASKPTGVVTEAFF.

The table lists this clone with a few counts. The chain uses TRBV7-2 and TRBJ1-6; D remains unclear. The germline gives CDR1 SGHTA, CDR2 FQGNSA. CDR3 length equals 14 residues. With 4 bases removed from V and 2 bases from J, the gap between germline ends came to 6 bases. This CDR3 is CASSSLPYNSPLHF. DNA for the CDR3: TGTGCCAGCAGCTCCCTCCCCTATAATTCACCCCTCCACTTT. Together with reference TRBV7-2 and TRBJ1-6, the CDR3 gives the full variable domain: GAGVSQSPSNKVTEKGKDVELRCDPISGHTALYWYRQSLGQGLEFLIYFQGNSAPDKSGLPSDRFSAERTGGSVSTLTIQRTQQEDSAVYLCASSSLPYNSPLHFGNGTRLTVT.

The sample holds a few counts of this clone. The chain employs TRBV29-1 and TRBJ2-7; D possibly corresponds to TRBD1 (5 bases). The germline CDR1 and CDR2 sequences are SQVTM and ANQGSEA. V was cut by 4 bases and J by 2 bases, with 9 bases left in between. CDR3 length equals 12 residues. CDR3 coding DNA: TGCAGCGTTGGTGACAGACCCTACGAGCAGTACTTC. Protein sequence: CSVGDRPYEQYF.

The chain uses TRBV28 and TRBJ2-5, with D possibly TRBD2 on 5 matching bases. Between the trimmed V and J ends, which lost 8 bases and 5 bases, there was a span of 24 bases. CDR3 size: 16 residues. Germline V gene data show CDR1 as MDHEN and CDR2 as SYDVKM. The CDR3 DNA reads TGTGCCAGCTCACTTCAAGGACTGACCTCGTGGGAGACCCAGTACTTC. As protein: CASSLQGLTSWETQYF.

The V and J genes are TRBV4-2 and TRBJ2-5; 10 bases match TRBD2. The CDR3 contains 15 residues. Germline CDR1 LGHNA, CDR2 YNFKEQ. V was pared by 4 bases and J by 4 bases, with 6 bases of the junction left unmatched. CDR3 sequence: CASSPRTSGGETQYF. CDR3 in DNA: TGTGCCAGCAGCCCCAGGACTAGCGGTGGAGAGACCCAGTACTTC.

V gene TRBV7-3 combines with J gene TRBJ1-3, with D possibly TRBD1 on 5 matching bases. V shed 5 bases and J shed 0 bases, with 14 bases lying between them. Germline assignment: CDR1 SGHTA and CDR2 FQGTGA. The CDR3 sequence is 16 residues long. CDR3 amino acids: CASSPGGGASGNTIYF. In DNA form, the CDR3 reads TGTGCCAGCAGCCCAGGCGGCGGGGCCTCTGGAAACACCATATATTTT.

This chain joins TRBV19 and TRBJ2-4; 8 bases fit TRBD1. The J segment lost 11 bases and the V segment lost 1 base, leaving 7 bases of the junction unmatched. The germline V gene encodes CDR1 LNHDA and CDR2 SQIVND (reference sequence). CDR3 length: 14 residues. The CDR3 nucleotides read TGTGCCAGTAGTATAGTGGGCCAGGGGGCTGTTCAGTACTTC. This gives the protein CASSIVGQGAVQYF.